Sequencing of this T cell receptor beta chain was carried out in a study of T cell responses to AZD1222 COVID-19 vaccine. Findings and caveats of the study: Clonal diversity may have been underestimated in mostly white British donors.

This clone was detected only once. The antigen is undetermined. Profiled with immunoSEQ multiplex PCR; TCRdb holds only in-frame clones, not every one. Of 90,000 or so clones listed, roughly nine tenths are singletons. This TCR derives from an adult who received the AZD1222 COVID-19 vaccine. This specimen was peripheral blood, taken 28 days after the second AZD1222 dose.

CDR3 nucleotides: TGTGCCAGCAGCTTGACAGGCCCCTATGGCTACACCTTC. It specifies CASSLTGPYGYTF. This rearrangement joins TRBV5-6 to TRBJ1-2, with a possible D match to TRBD1 (5 bases). Trimming took 1 base from V and 4 from J, leaving 8 bases between them. CDR3 size: 13 residues. The germline V gene has CDR1 SGHDT and CDR2 YYEEEE.